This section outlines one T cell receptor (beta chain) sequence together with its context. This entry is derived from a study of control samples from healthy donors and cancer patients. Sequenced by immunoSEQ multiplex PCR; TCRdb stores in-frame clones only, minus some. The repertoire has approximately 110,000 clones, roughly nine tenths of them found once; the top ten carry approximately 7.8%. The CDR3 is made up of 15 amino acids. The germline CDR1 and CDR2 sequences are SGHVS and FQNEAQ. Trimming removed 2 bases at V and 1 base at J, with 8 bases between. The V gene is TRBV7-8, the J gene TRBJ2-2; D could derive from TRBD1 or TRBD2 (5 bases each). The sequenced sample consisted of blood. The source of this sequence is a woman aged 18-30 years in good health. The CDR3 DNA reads TGTGCCAGCAGCTTAACTGGGGGGAACACCGGGGAGCTGTTTTTT. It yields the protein CASSLTGGNTGELFF. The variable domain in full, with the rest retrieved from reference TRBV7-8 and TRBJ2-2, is GAGVSQSPRYKVAKRGQDVALRCDPISGHVSLFWYQQALGQGPEFLTYFQNEAQLDKSGLPSDRFFAERPEGSVSTLKIQRTQQEDSAVYLCASSLTGGNTGELFFGEGSRLTVL.